This T cell receptor beta chain was identified in a study of cytomegalovirus exposure and HLA in healthy donors. In regard to this clone: The antigen remains undetermined.

Repertoires were generated with immunoSEQ multiplex PCR, while TCRdb's copy carries only in-frame clones and drops some. Seen here are under 75,000 clones, about 95% observed once, and the top ten hold roughly 1.2%. Study outcomes and limitations: Among the CMV-associated chains, three were confirmed in vitro as specific for CMV antigens.

Trimming took 0 bases from V and 9 from J, leaving 9 bases between them. The CDR3 consists of 13 residues. In germline, CDR1 is ENHRY, CDR2 SYGVKD. The TCR comes from a woman younger than 35 in good health and CMV-seronegative. Sample: PBMCs. The V gene is TRBV10-3, the J gene TRBJ2-1; D may be TRBD2 (5 bases). The DNA for the CDR3 is TGTGCCATCAGTGAGTCGACTATCGGTGAGCAGTTCTTC. It codes for CAISESTIGEQFF.